This T cell receptor (beta chain) was captured by sequencing in a study of blood T cell repertoires in COVID-19 (TCRdb year 2020). Turning to the overall study: Samples from collaborators originated in the United States, Italy and Spain and spanned both the acute and convalescent phases of COVID-19. The material from the prospective study consisted of cDNA or gDNA derived from T cells, B-cell-depleted T cells, or PBMCs. Deeply sampled blood TCRbeta repertoires from subjects exposed to, actively infected with, or recovered from COVID-19 were included in the dataset. The repertoires were released in a freely available public database meant as a resource for research on the immune response to SARS-CoV-2. Samples were obtained from the ongoing ImmuneRACE study (first 160 participants) and from 950 to 1,500 subjects provided by 6 global collaborators. Sample metadata almost always included a de-identified subject ID, COVID-19 status, age in years and sex. Where available, HLA class I and class II types were taken from metadata supplied by the sample provider and were not determined by assay-based typing.

One collaborating source in Seattle enrolled patients while the patients were actively infected and followed the patients over time throughout the course of disease. The collaborating institutions used their own protocols to collect whole blood in K2EDTA tubes. For TCRbeta analysis, collaborators shipped samples in one of three forms: frozen whole blood, isolated PBMCs, or DNA extracted from either of those sample types. This clone was detected many times. It has no known antigen specificity. No much larger clonotype is one base removed from it; base qualities were not supplied. The study at large found these results: How much clinical and demographic metadata was included differed by source and by participant, and the metadata was provided uncurated.

The immunoSEQ Assay, a bias-controlled multiplex PCR, was used to amplify TCRbeta CDR3 regions from genomic DNA. The original pipeline was this. Within the assay, amplification of reference gene primers was used to estimate how many nucleated cells each sample contained. To quantify the absolute abundance of each unique TCRbeta CDR3 rearrangement, sequence reads were collapsed and filtered. For each sample, productive Simpson clonality was calculated by taking the square root of Simpson's diversity index across productive rearrangements. The table was pulled from immuneACCESS by TCRdb, which kept in-frame rearrangements only. Such tables lose some clones; where checked, under half of the loss comes from unresolved V genes, and the rest has no known cause. From that table come the V and J calls and clone size; the DNA was used to work out D and trimming. In this sample the table shows some 300,000 clones, 80% to 90% of which occur a single time. The top ten constitute approximately 14% of the sample.

V trim: 4 bases; J trim: 4 bases; unmatched bases: 8. The CDR3 sequence holds 16 residues, the cysteine and phenylalanine included. Only the CDR3 DNA stays, 48 bases, in frame from base 1. CDR1 and CDR2, looked up from the germline V gene, are MGHRA and YSYEKL. This TCR was sampled from a woman between 65 and 79 years old with COVID-19, enrolled during active disease. What was sequenced was peripheral blood. The V and J segments used are TRBV4-1 and TRBJ2-1; the junction holds 9 bases that match TRBD2. The nucleotides read TGCGCCAGCAGCCGGGACGTAGCGGGGGCATACAATGAGCAGTTCTTC. Its protein is CASSRDVAGAYNEQFF.